This record concerns one T cell receptor beta chain sequence. Treatment noted: oral pan-JAK inhibitor, 5-10 mg twice daily. The sample originates from a study of CD8+ T cells in alopecia areata. V lost 3 bases, J lost 5 bases, and 5 bases stayed unmatched. The CDR3 is 16 amino acids. Germline CDR1 reads MNHEY; CDR2 reads SMNVEV (reference sequence). Extraction and reverse transcription of RNA yielded cDNA as the sequencing template. The repertoire was sequenced with immunoSEQ multiplex PCR; TCRdb's copy has only in-frame clones and lacks some. This table holds over 150,000 clones, less than 70% found once.

The clonotype comes from a human donor with alopecia areata. The chain joins TRBV27 to TRBJ2-3; 13 nucleotides align to TRBD2. The specimen comprised CD8+ T cells sorted from blood, sampled at week 24, from a patient treated with tofacitinib. The CDR3 loop reads CASSFTSGGAGDTQYF. In DNA, the CDR3 is TGTGCCAGCAGTTTCACTAGCGGGGGGGCGGGAGATACGCAGTATTTT.